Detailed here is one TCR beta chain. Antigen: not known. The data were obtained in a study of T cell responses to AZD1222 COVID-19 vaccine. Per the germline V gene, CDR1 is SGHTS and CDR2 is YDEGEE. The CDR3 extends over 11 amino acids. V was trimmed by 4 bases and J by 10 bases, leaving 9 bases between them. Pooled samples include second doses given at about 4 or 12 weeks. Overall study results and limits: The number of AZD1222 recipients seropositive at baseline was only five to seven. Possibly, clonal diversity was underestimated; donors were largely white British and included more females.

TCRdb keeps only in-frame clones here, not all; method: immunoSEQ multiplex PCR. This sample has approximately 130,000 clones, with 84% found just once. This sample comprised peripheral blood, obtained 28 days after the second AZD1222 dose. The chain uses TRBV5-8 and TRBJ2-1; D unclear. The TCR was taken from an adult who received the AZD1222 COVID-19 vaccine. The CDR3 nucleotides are TGTGCCAGCAGCGAAGTCCACGAGCAGTTCTTC. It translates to CASSEVHEQFF. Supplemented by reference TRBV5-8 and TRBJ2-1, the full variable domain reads EAGVTQSPTHLIKTRGQQATLRCSPISGHTSVYWYQQALGLGLQFLLWYDEGEERNRGNFPPRFSGRQFPNYSSELNVNALELEDSALYLCASSEVHEQFFGPGTRLTVL.